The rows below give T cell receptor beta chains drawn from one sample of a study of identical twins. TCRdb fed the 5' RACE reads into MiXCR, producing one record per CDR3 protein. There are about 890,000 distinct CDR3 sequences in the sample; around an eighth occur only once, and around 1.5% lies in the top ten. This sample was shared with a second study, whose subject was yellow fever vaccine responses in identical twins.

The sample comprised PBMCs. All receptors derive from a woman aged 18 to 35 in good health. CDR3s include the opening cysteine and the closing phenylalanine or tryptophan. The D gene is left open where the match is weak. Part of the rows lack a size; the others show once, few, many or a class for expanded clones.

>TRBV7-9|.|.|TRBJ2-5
CASSGRGRETQYF
TGTGCCAGCAGCGGGAGGGGGAGAGAGACCCAGTACTTC
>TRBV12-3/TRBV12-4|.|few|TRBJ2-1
CASRPGQSSYNEQFF
TGTGCCAGCAGACCCGGACAGAGCTCCTACAATGAGCAGTTCTTC
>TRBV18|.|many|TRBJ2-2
CASSPQILTGGGSINTGELFF
TGTGCCAGCTCACCCCAGATATTGACAGGAGGTGGTTCCATTAACACCGGGGAGCTGTTTTTT
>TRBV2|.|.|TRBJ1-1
CASKNRAAPSGEAFF
TGTGCCAGCAAAAACAGGGCCGCACCTAGCGGTGAAGCTTTCTTT
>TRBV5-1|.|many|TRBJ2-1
CASSLQSYNEQFF
TGCGCCAGCAGCTTGCAATCTTACAATGAGCAGTTCTTC
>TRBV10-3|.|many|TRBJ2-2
CAISEQVNTGELFF
TGTGCCATCAGTGAGCAGGTTAACACCGGGGAGCTGTTTTTT
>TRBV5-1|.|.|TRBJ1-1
CASSLTWGMNTEAFF
TGCGCCAGCAGCCTTACTTGGGGCATGAACACTGAAGCTTTCTTT
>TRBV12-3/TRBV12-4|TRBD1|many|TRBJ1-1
CATSRQGGTEAFF
TGTGCCACCTCAAGACAGGGAGGAACTGAAGCTTTCTTT
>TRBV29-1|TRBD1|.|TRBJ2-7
CSVGEWTGAVEQYF
TGCAGCGTTGGTGAATGGACAGGGGCAGTCGAGCAGTACTTC
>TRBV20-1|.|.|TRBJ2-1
CSAPRGEGNEQFF
TGCAGTGCTCCCAGAGGGGAAGGGAATGAGCAGTTCTTC
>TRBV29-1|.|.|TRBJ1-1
CSVQGREGGMNTEAFF
TGCAGCGTACAAGGCAGGGAAGGGGGTATGAACACTGAAGCTTTCTTT
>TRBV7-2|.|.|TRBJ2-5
CASSLNRPPVQETQYF
TGTGCCAGCAGCTTAAATAGGCCCCCCGTACAAGAGACCCAGTACTTC
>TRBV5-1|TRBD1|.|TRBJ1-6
CASSSMDRGKSPLHF
TGCGCCAGCAGCTCAATGGACAGGGGGAAATCACCCCTCCACTTT